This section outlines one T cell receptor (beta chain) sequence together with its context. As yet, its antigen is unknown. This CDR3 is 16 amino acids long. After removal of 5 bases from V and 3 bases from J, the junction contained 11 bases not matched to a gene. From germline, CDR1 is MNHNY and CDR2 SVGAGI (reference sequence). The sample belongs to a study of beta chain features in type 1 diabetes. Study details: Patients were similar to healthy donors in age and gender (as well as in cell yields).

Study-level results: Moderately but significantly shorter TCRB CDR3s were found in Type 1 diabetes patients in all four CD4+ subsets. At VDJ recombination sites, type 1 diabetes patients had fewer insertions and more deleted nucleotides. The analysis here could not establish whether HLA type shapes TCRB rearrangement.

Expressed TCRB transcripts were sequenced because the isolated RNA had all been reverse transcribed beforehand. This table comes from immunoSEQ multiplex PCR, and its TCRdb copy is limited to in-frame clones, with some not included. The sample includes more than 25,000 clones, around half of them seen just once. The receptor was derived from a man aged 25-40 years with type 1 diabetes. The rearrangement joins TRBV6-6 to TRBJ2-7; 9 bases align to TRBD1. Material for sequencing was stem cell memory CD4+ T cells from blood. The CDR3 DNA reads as TGTGCCAGCAGTCGCCTCTGGACAGGGGCCGTCTACGAGCAGTACTTC. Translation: CASSRLWTGAVYEQYF.